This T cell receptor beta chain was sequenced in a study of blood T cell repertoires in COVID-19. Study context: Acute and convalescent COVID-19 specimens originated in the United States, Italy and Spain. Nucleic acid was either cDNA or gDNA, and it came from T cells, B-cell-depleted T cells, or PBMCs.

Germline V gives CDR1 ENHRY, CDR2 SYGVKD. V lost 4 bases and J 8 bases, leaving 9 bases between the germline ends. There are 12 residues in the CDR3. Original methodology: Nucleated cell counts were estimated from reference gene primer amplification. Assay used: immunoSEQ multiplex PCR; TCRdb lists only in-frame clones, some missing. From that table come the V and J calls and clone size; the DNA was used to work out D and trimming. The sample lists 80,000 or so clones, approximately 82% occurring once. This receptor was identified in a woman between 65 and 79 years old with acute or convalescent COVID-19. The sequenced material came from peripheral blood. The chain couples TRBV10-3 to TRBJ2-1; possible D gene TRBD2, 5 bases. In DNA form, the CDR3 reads TGTGCCATCAGTGGAATGGAGGATGAGCAGTTCTTC. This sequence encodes CAISGMEDEQFF.